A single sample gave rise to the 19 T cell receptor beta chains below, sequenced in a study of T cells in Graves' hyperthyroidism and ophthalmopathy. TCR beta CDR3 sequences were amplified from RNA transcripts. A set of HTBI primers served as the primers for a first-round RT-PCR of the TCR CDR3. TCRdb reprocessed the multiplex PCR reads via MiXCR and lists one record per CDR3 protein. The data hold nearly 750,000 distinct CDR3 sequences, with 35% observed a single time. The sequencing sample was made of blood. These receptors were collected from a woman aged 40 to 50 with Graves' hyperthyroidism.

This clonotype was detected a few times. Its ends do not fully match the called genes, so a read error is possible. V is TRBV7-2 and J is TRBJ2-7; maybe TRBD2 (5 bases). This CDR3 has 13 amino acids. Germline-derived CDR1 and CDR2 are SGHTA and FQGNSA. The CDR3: CASSLNGDYEQYF. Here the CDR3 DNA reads TGCGCCAGCAGCCTGAACGGGGACTACGAGCAGTACTTC.

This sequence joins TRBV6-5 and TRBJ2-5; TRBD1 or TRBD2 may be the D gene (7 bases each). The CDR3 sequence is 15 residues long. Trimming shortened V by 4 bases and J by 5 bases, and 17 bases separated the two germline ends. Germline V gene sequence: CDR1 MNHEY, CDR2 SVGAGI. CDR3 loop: CASSFGQDGGETQYF. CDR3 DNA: TGTGCCAGCAGTTTTGGACAGGACGGGGGGGAGACCCAGTACTTC.

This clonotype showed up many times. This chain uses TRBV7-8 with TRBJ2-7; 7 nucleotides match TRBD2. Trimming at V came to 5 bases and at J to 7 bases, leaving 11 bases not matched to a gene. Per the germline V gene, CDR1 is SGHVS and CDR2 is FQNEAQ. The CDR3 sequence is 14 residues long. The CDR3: CASSGRDNDWEQYF. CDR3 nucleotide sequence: TGTGCCAGCAGCGGGAGGGATAATGATTGGGAGCAGTACTTC.

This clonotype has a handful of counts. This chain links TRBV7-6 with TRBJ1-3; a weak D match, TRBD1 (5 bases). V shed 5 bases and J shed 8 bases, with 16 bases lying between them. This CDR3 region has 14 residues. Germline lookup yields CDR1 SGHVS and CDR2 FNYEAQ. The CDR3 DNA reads TGTGCCAGCAGCCCCCGGGACGTATCACACACCATATATTTT. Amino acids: CASSPRDVSHTIYF. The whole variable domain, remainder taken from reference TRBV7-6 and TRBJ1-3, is GAGVSQSPRYKVTKRGQDVALRCDPISGHVSLYWYRQALGQGPEFLTYFNYEAQQDKSGLPNDRFSAERPEGSISTLTIQRTEQRDSAMYRCASSPRDVSHTIYFGEGSWLTVV.

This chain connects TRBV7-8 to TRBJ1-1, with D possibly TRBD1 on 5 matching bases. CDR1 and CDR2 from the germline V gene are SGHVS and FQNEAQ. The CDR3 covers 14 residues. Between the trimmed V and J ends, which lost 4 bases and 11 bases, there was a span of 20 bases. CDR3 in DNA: TGTGCCAGCAGCTACCTCGGGACCAAGGACGAGGCTTTCTTT. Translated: CASSYLGTKDEAFF.

The CDR3 reads CASRRERESSYNEQFF. The CDR3 DNA reads TGTGCCAGCAGACGAGAGCGGGAGAGCTCCTACAATGAGCAGTTCTTC. The chain couples TRBV2 to TRBJ2-7; TRBD2 agrees at 8 bases. The last part of the DNA fits TRBJ2-1 better; the J call may be wrong. The germline V gene has CDR1 SNHLY and CDR2 FYNNEI. CDR3 length equals 16 residues.

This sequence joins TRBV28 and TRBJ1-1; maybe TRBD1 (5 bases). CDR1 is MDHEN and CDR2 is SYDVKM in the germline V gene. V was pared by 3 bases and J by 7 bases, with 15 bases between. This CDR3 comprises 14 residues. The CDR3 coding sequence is TGTGCCAGCAGTTTCCCGGGACTGTTAATTGAAGCTTTCTTT. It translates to CASSFPGLLIEAFF.

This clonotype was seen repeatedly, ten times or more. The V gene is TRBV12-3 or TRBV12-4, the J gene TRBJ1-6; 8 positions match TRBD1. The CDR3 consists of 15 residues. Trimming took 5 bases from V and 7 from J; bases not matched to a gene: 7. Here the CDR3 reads CASSQTGVRNSPLHF. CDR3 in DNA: TGTGCCAGCAGTCAGACAGGGGTTCGAAATTCACCCCTCCACTTT.

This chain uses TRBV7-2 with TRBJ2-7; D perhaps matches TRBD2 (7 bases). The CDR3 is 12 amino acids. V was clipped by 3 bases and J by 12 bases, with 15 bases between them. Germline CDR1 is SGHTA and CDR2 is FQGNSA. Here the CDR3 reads CASSFGGRGRYF. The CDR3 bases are TGTGCCAGCAGCTTTGGCGGGCGGGGGCGGTACTTC. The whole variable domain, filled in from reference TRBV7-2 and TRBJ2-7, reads GAGVSQSPSNKVTEKGKDVELRCDPISGHTALYWYRQSLGQGLEFLIYFQGNSAPDKSGLPSDRFSAERTGGSVSTLTIQRTQQEDSAVYLCASSFGGRGRYFGPGTRLTVT.

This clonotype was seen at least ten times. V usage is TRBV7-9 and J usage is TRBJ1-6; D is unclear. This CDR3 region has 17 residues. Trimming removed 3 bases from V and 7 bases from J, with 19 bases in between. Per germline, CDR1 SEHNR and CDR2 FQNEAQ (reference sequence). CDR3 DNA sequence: TGTGCCAGCAGCTTTAACCCGGACGTCTGGGGAAATTCACCCCTCCACTTT. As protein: CASSFNPDVWGNSPLHF.

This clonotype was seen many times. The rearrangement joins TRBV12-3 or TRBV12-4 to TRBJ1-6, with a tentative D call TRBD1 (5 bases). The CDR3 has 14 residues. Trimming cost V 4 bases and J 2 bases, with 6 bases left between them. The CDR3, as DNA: TGTGCCAGCAGTTGGGGGACCTATAATTCACCCCTCCACTTT. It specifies CASSWGTYNSPLHF.

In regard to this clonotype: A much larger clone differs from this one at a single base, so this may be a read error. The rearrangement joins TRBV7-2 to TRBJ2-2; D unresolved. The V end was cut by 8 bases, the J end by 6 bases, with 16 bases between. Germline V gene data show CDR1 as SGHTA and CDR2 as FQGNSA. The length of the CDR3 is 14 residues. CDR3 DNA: TGTGCCAGCGGCAAGCAAGGGTTCCCCGGGGAGCTGTTTTTT. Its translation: CASGKQGFPGELFF.

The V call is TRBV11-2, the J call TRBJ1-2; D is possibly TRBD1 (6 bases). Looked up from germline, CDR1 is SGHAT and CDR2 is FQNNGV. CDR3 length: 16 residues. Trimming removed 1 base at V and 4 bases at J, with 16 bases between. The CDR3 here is CASSLGLTGALYGYTF. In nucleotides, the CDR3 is TGTGCCAGCAGCTTAGGGTTGACGGGGGCCCTCTATGGCTACACCTTC. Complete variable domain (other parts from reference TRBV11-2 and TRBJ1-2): EAGVAQSPRYKIIEKRQSVAFWCNPISGHATLYWYQQILGQGPKLLIQFQNNGVVDDSQLPKDRFSAERLKGVDSTLKIQPAKLEDSAVYLCASSLGLTGALYGYTFGSGTRLTVV.

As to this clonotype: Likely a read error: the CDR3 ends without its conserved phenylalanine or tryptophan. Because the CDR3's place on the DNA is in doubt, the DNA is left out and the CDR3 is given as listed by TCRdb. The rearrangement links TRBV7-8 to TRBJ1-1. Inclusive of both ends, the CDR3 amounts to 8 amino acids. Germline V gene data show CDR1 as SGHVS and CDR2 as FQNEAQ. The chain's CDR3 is CASSLLRS.

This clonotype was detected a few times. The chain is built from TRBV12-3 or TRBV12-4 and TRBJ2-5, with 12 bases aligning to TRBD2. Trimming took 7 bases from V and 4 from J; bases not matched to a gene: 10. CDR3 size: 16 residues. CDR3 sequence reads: CASTPSSGRVGETQYF. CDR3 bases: TGTGCCAGCACCCCATCTAGCGGGAGGGTTGGAGAGACCCAGTACTTC.

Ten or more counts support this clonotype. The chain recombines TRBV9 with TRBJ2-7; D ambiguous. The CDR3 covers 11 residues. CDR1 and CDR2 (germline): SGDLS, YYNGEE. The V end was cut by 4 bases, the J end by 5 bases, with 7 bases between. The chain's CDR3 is CASSQSNEQYF. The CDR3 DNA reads TGTGCCAGCAGCCAATCTAACGAGCAGTACTTC.

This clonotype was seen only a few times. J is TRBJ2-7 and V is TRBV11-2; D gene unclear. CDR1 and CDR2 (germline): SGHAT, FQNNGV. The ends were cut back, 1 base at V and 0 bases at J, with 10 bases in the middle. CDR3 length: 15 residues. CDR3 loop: CASSLVPPNSYEQYF. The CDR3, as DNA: TGTGCCAGCAGCTTAGTGCCCCCTAACTCCTACGAGCAGTACTTC.

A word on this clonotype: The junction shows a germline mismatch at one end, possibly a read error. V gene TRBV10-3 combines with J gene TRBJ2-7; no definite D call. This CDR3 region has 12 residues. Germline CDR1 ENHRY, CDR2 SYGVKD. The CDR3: CASSMEPYEQYF. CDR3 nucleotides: TGTGCCAGCAGTATGGAACCCTACGAGCAGTACTTC.

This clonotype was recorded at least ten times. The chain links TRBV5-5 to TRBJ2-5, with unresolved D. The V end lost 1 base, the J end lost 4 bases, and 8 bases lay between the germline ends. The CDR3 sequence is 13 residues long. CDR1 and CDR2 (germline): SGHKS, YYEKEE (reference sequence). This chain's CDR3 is CASSLYETETQYF. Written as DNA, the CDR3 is TGTGCCAGCAGCTTGTACGAGACAGAGACCCAGTACTTC.